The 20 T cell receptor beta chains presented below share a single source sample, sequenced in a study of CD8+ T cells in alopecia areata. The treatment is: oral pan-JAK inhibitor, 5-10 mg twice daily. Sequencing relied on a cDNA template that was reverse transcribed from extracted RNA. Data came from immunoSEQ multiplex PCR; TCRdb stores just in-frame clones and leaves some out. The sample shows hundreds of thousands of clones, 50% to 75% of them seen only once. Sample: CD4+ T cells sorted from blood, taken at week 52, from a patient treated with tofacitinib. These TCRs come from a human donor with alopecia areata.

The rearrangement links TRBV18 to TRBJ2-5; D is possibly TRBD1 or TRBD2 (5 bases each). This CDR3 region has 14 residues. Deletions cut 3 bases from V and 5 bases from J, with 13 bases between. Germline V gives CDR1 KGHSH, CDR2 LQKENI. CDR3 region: CASSPSGPEETQYF. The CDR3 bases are TGTGCCAGCTCACCCTCGGGACCGGAGGAGACCCAGTACTTC.

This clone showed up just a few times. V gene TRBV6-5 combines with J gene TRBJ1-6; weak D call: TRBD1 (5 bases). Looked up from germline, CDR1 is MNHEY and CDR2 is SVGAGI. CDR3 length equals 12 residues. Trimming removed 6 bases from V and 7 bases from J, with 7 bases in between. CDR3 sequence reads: CASSRQNSPLHF. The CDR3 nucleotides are TGTGCCAGCAGCCGACAGAATTCACCCCTCCACTTT.

This CDR3 is CASGTDGNTIYF. CDR3 DNA sequence: TGTGCCAGCGGGACAGACGGAAACACCATATATTTT. The chain carries TRBV2 and TRBJ1-3; 7 bases align to TRBD1. Germline V CDR1 and CDR2: SNHLY, FYNNEI. The CDR3 loop spans 12 amino acids. Unmatched junction bases numbered 2, after V lost 8 bases and J lost 4 bases.

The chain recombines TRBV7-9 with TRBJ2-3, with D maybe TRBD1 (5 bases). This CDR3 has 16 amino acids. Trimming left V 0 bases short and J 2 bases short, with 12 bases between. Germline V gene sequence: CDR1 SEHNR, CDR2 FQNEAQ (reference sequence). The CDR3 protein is CASSLASRVATDTQYF. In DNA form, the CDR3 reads TGTGCCAGCAGCTTAGCAAGCAGGGTAGCCACAGATACGCAGTATTTT. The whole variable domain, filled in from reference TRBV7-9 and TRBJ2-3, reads DTGVSQNPRHKITKRGQNVTFRCDPISEHNRLYWYRQTLGQGPEFLTYFQNEAQLEKSRLLSDRFSAERPKGSFSTLEIQRTEQGDSAMYLCASSLASRVATDTQYFGPGTRLTVL.

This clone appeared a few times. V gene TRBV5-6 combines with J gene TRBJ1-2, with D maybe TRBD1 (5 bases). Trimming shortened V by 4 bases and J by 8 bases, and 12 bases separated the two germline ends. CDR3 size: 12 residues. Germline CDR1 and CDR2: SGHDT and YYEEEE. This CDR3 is CASSLDPGGYTF. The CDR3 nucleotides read TGTGCCAGCAGCCTCGACCCAGGGGGCTACACCTTC.

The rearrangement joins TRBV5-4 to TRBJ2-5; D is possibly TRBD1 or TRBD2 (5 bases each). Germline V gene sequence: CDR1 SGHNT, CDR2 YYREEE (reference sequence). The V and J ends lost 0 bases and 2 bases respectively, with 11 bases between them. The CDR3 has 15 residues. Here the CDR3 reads CASSLGGTDQETQYF. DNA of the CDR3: TGTGCCAGCAGCTTGGGGGGGACCGATCAAGAGACCCAGTACTTC.

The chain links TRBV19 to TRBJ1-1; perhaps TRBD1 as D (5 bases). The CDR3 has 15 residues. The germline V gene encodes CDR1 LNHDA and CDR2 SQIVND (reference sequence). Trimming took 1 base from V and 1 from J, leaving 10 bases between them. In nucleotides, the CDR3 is TGTGCCAGTAGTATAGGGGTAGGGACGAACACTGAAGCTTTCTTT. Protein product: CASSIGVGTNTEAFF. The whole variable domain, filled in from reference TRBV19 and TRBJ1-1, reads DGGITQSPKYLFRKEGQNVTLSCEQNLNHDAMYWYRQDPGQGLRLIYYSQIVNDFQKGDIAEGYSVSREKKESFPLTVTSAQKNPTAFYLCASSIGVGTNTEAFFGQGTRLTVV.

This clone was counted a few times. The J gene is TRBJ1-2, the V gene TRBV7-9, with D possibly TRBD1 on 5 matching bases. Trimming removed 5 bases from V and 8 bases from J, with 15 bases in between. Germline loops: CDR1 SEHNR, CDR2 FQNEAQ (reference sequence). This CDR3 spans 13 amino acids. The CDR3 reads CASSPEVGQGYTF. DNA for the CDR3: TGTGCCAGCAGCCCCGAGGTGGGGCAAGGCTACACCTTC.

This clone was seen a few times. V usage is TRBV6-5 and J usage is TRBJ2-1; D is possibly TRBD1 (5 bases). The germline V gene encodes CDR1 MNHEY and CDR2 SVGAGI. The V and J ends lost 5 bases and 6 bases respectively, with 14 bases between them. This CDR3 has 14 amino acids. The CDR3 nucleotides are TGTGCCAGCAGTCAGGGCCACCTCTCCAATGAGCAGTTCTTC. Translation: CASSQGHLSNEQFF.

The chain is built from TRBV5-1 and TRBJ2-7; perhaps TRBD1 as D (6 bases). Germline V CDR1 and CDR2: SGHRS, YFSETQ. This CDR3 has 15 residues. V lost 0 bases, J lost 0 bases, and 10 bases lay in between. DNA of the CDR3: TGCGCCAGCAGCTTGGTACAGGGAAGCTCCTACGAGCAGTACTTC. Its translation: CASSLVQGSSYEQYF. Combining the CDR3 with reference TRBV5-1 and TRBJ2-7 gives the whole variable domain KAGVTQTPRYLIKTRGQQVTLSCSPISGHRSVSWYQQTPGQGLQFLFEYFSETQRNKGNFPGRFSGRQFSNSRSEMNVSTLELGDSALYLCASSLVQGSSYEQYFGPGTRLTVT.

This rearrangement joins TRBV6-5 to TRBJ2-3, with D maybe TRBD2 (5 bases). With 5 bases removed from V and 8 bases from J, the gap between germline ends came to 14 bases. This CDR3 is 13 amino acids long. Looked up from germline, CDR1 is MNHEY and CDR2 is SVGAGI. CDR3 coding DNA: TGTGCCAGCAGTACGGGAAGGTTGAGTACGCAGTATTTT. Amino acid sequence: CASSTGRLSTQYF.

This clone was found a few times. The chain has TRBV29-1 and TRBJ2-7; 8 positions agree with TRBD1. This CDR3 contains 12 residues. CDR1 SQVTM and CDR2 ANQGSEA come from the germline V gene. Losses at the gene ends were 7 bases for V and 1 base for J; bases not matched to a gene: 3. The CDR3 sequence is CSGWTGSYEQYF. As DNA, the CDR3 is TGCAGCGGGTGGACAGGGTCCTACGAGCAGTACTTC.

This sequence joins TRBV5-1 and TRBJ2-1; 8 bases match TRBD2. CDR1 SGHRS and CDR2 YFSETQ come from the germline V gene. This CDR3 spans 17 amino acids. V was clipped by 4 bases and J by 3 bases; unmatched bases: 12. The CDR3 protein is CASSPRESGGGYNEQFF. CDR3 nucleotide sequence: TGCGCCAGCAGCCCAAGGGAAAGCGGGGGTGGCTACAATGAGCAGTTCTTC.

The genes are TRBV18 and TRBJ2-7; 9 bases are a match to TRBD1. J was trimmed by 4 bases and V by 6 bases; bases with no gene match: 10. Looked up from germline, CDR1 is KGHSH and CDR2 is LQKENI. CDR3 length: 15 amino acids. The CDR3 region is CASSPGTGTLYEQYF. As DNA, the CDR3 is TGTGCCAGCTCCCCCGGGACAGGGACTTTGTACGAGCAGTACTTC.

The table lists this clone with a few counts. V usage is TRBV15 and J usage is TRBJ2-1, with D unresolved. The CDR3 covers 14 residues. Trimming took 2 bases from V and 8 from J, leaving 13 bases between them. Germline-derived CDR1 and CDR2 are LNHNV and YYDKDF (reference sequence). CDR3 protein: CATSRRAVSDEQFF. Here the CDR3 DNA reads TGTGCCACCAGCAGACGGGCAGTCTCGGATGAGCAGTTCTTC.

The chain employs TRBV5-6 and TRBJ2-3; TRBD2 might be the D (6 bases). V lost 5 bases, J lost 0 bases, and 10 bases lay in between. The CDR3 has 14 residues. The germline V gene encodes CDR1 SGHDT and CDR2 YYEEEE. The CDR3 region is CASRSGTSTDTQYF. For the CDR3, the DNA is TGTGCCAGCAGGTCCGGGACTAGCACAGATACGCAGTATTTT.

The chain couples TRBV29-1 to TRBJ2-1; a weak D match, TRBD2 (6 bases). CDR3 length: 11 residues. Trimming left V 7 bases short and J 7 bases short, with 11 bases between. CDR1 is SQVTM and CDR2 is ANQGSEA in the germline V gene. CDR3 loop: CSGRLVNEQFF. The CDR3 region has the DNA TGCAGCGGGCGACTAGTGAATGAGCAGTTCTTC.

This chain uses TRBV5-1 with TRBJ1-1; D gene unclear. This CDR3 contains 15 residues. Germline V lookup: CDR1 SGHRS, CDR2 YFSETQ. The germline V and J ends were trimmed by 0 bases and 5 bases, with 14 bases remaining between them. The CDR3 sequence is CASSLVGSQGTEAFF. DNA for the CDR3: TGCGCCAGCAGCTTGGTAGGCAGCCAAGGAACTGAAGCTTTCTTT.

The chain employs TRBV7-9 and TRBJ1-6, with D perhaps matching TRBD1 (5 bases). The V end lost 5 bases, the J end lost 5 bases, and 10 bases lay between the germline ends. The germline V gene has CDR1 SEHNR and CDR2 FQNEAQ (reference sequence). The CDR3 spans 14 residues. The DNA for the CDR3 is TGTGCCAGCAGCCAGCGGGGCAATAATTCACCCCTCCACTTT. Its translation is CASSQRGNNSPLHF.

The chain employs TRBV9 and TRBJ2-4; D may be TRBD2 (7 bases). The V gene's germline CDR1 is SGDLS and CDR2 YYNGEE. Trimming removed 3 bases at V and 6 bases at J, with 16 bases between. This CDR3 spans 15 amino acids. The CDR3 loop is CASSGGGTRGNIQYF. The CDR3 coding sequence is TGTGCCAGCAGCGGCGGGGGCACACGAGGAAACATTCAGTACTTC.